One and the same sample provided the 24 T cell receptor beta chains below, sequenced in a study of beta chain features in type 1 diabetes (dated by TCRdb to the late 2010s). The research as a whole found: Type 1 diabetes patients showed a moderate but significant shortening of TCRB CDR3 length in all four CD4+ subsets.

The library came from the immunoSEQ multiplex PCR assay. The High Capacity cDNA Reverse Transcription Kit was used to reverse transcribe all of the isolated RNA, meaning that expressed TCRB transcripts were what got sequenced. The table was pulled from immuneACCESS by TCRdb, which kept in-frame rearrangements only. Such tables lose some clones; where checked, under half of the loss comes from unresolved V genes, and the rest has no known cause. Present in this sample are over 150,000 clones, 10% of which were seen just once. The leading ten clones occupy approximately 0.46% of the sample. These receptors' targets are unknown. Sequenced sample: central memory CD4+ T cells from blood. Receptors originate from a man younger than 40 with type 1 diabetes.

The genes are TRBV6-5 and TRBJ2-7; 7 bases are a match to TRBD1. Per germline, CDR1 MNHEY and CDR2 SVGAGI. This CDR3 has 15 residues. J gave up 1 base and V 4 bases, and 7 bases lay outside the gene matches. DNA of the CDR3: TGTGCCAGCAGTTTATCGGACAGGCAATCCTACGAGCAGTACTTC. Translated: CASSLSDRQSYEQYF.

This clone was observed a few times. The genes are TRBV4-1 and TRBJ2-3, with D unclear. Germline V gene data show CDR1 as MGHRA and CDR2 as YSYEKL. This CDR3 comprises 15 residues. V lost 4 bases and J 0 bases, leaving 11 bases between the germline ends. CDR3 nucleotides: TGCGCCAGCAGCCCCCAAGCGAGAAGCACAGATACGCAGTATTTT. Its protein is CASSPQARSTDTQYF.

The chain employs TRBV9 and TRBJ2-5, with 8 bases identical to TRBD2. CDR3 length equals 18 residues. CDR1 is SGDLS, CDR2 YYNGEE, per germline. The junction had 12 bases not matched to a gene; V was cut back by 0 bases and J by 2 bases. This chain's CDR3 is CASSVALADSRRQETQYF. As DNA, the CDR3 is TGTGCCAGCAGCGTAGCACTAGCGGATTCAAGACGGCAAGAGACCCAGTACTTC.

This clone was observed at least ten times. The chain employs TRBV20-1 and TRBJ2-5; D is unresolved. CDR1 is DFQATT, CDR2 SNEGSKA, per germline (reference sequence). This CDR3 region has 11 residues. V lost 7 bases, J lost 2 bases, and 8 bases lay in between. DNA for the CDR3: TGCAGTGGACGGAGACAAGAGACCCAGTACTTC. This codes for CSGRRQETQYF.

This clone was seen a handful of times. The V call is TRBV5-1, the J call TRBJ1-2; 7 nucleotides line up with TRBD1. CDR1 and CDR2 from the germline V gene are SGHRS and YFSETQ. The CDR3 extends over 12 amino acids. The ends lost 2 bases at V and 6 bases at J; junction bases unmatched: 1. The CDR3 region is CASSLQGNGYTF. DNA for the CDR3: TGCGCCAGCAGCTTACAGGGGAATGGCTACACCTTC. The full variable domain, with the rest looked up from reference TRBV5-1 and TRBJ1-2, is KAGVTQTPRYLIKTRGQQVTLSCSPISGHRSVSWYQQTPGQGLQFLFEYFSETQRNKGNFPGRFSGRQFSNSRSEMNVSTLELGDSALYLCASSLQGNGYTFGSGTRLTVV.

The chain joins TRBV7-3 to TRBJ2-1; maybe TRBD2 (5 bases). This CDR3 has 11 amino acids. Trimming took 4 bases from V and 9 from J, leaving 7 bases between them. CDR1 is SGHTA and CDR2 is FQGTGA in the germline V gene. The CDR3 region is CASSSEGEQFF. The CDR3 DNA reads TGTGCCAGCAGCTCTGAGGGTGAGCAGTTCTTC.

The V call is TRBV11-2, the J call TRBJ2-2; D perhaps matches TRBD1 (5 bases). The CDR3 has 12 residues. Germline-derived CDR1 and CDR2 are SGHAT and FQNNGV. V was cut by 2 bases and J by 9 bases, with 7 bases left in between. The CDR3, as DNA: TGTGCCAGCAGCTTACAGGGCCGGGAGCTGTTTTTT. The encoded protein is CASSLQGRELFF.

The chain combines TRBV6-5 with TRBJ2-2; tentative D call: TRBD1 (5 bases). Germline V gives CDR1 MNHEY, CDR2 SVGAGI. The CDR3 covers 14 residues. The V end lost 6 bases, the J end lost 3 bases, and 11 bases lay between the germline ends. The CDR3 DNA sequence: TGTGCCAGCAGCCGCGACAGCTACACCGGGGAGCTGTTTTTT. This codes for CASSRDSYTGELFF.

This chain uses TRBV27 with TRBJ1-1; D is uncertain. Germline CDR1 is MNHEY and CDR2 is SMNVEV (reference sequence). The CDR3 extends over 18 amino acids. V lost 6 bases and J 3 bases, leaving 26 bases between the germline ends. The CDR3 protein is CASRPTTIGRDADTEAFF. The CDR3 region has the DNA TGTGCCAGCAGACCTACGACTATCGGCCGGGATGCGGACACTGAAGCTTTCTTT.

The rearrangement links TRBV4-2 to TRBJ2-7; 8 positions match TRBD2. The germline CDR1 and CDR2 sequences are LGHNA and YNFKEQ. There are 15 residues in the CDR3. Germline trimming cut 1 base from V and 6 bases from J; bases unmatched to any gene: 8. This chain's CDR3 is CASSQALAGGFEQYF. The CDR3 DNA reads as TGTGCCAGCAGCCAAGCCCTAGCGGGCGGGTTCGAGCAGTACTTC.

In its sample, this clone was seen a few times. The V and J genes are TRBV18 and TRBJ1-5, with D tentatively TRBD1 (5 bases). With 1 base removed from V and 5 bases from J, the gap between germline ends came to 12 bases. Germline V gene data show CDR1 as KGHSH and CDR2 as LQKENI. The CDR3 runs 15 residues. The CDR3 loop is CASSPRTGGDQPQHF. The CDR3 DNA reads TGTGCCAGCTCACCACGAACCGGGGGAGATCAGCCCCAGCATTTT.

This clone was seen a few times. The chain couples TRBV7-2 to TRBJ1-1; 8 positions agree with TRBD1. J gave up 4 bases and V 5 bases, and 9 bases lay outside the gene matches. The CDR3 is 15 residues long. Germline CDR1 SGHTA, CDR2 FQGNSA. The chain's CDR3 is CASSRMQGASTEAFF. The CDR3 nucleotides are TGTGCCAGCAGCCGAATGCAGGGGGCGAGCACTGAAGCTTTCTTT.

This clone was counted a few times. The chain carries TRBV18 and TRBJ2-6; D call uncertain. The V end lost 6 bases, the J end lost 2 bases, and 8 bases lay between the germline ends. The germline V gene has CDR1 KGHSH and CDR2 LQKENI. This CDR3 has 14 amino acids. CDR3 region: CASSPEPGANVLTF. CDR3 sequence (DNA): TGTGCCAGCTCCCCGGAGCCTGGGGCCAACGTCCTGACTTTC.

The sample holds a few counts of this clone. CDR3 sequence: CASSLTSGSVSSGEQFF. CDR3 nucleotides: TGTGCCAGCAGCTTAACTAGCGGGAGTGTCAGTTCGGGTGAGCAGTTCTTC. The chain carries TRBV7-9 and TRBJ2-1; 11 nucleotides match TRBD2. V lost 2 bases, J lost 9 bases, and 12 bases stayed unmatched. Per germline, CDR1 SEHNR and CDR2 FQNEAQ (reference sequence). The CDR3 is 17 residues long.

The rearrangement uses TRBV13 and TRBJ2-4, with a tentative D call TRBD2 (5 bases). Germline CDR1 is PRHDT and CDR2 is FYEKMQ (reference sequence). The CDR3 sequence is 14 residues long. V was shortened by 6 bases and J by 1 base, with 10 bases between the two germline ends. CDR3 loop: CASRIALAKNIQYF. Written as DNA, the CDR3 is TGTGCCAGCAGAATAGCGCTGGCCAAAAACATTCAGTACTTC.

This clone was detected only a few times. The chain links TRBV28 to TRBJ2-2, with TRBD2 identical over 7 bases. From germline, CDR1 is MDHEN and CDR2 SYDVKM. The V and J ends lost 3 bases and 2 bases, in that order; junction bases with no gene match: 6. The CDR3 totals 16 residues. Here the CDR3 reads CASSFGLAANTGELFF. The CDR3 coding sequence is TGTGCCAGCAGTTTTGGGCTAGCGGCAAACACCGGGGAGCTGTTTTTT.

The rearrangement links TRBV29-1 to TRBJ1-1; tentatively, D is TRBD1 (5 bases). V was clipped by 4 bases and J by 7 bases, with 10 bases between them. The CDR3 covers 11 residues. CDR1 and CDR2 from the germline V gene are SQVTM and ANQGSEA. CDR3 amino acids: CSVVRQIEAFF. DNA for the CDR3: TGCAGCGTTGTTAGACAGATTGAAGCTTTCTTT.

The J gene is TRBJ1-2, the V gene TRBV6-1; D is uncertain. V shed 2 bases and J shed 4 bases, with 8 bases lying between them. CDR1 is MNHNS and CDR2 is SASEGT in the germline V gene. The CDR3 is made up of 13 amino acids. CDR3 residues: CASSENRGYGYTF. The CDR3 nucleotides read TGTGCCAGCAGTGAAAATCGAGGCTATGGCTACACCTTC.

The rearrangement joins TRBV4-2 to TRBJ2-3; 10 bases fit TRBD2. Germline-derived CDR1 and CDR2 are LGHNA and YNFKEQ. The CDR3 contains 16 residues. Unmatched junction bases numbered 3, after V lost 3 bases and J lost 0 bases. The CDR3 is CASSQTGLASTDTQYF. The CDR3 coding sequence is TGTGCCAGCAGCCAGACGGGACTAGCGAGCACAGATACGCAGTATTTT.

This clone was picked up a small number of times. The chain uses TRBV4-2 and TRBJ2-5, with 8 bases matching TRBD2. The J call may be faulty, since TRBJ2-7 better matches the DNA end. This CDR3 has 15 amino acids. CDR1 LGHNA and CDR2 YNFKEQ come from the germline V gene. DNA for the CDR3: TGTGCCAGCAGCCAAGGCCGCAGCGGGAGCTACGAGCAGTACTTC. This encodes CASSQGRSGSYEQYF.

The chain is built from TRBV19 and TRBJ2-5; D is ambiguous. Germline values: CDR1 LNHDA, CDR2 SQIVND (reference sequence). The germline V and J ends were trimmed by 5 bases and 5 bases, with 9 bases remaining between them. This CDR3 has 12 amino acids. The chain's CDR3 is CASSAQRETQYF. CDR3 bases: TGTGCCAGTAGTGCCCAGAGGGAGACCCAGTACTTC. The full variable domain, in which reference TRBV19 and TRBJ2-5 provide the parts outside the CDR3, is DGGITQSPKYLFRKEGQNVTLSCEQNLNHDAMYWYRQDPGQGLRLIYYSQIVNDFQKGDIAEGYSVSREKKESFPLTVTSAQKNPTAFYLCASSAQRETQYFGPGTRLLVL.

This clone has more than one count but fewer than ten. V is TRBV28 and J is TRBJ1-1, with TRBD1 matching over 10 bases. The length of the CDR3 is 14 residues. V lost 7 bases to trimming and J lost 4 bases; unmatched junction nucleotides: 6. CDR1 MDHEN and CDR2 SYDVKM come from the germline V gene. In nucleotides, the CDR3 is TGTGCCAGCACCACCGGGACAGGGGCCACTGAAGCTTTCTTT. Translating it yields CASTTGTGATEAFF.

This clone has only a few counts. V is TRBV4-2 and J is TRBJ2-2; TRBD2 matches 14 bases. This CDR3 contains 17 residues. V lost 4 bases to trimming and J lost 6 bases; unmatched junction nucleotides: 7. Germline loops: CDR1 LGHNA, CDR2 YNFKEQ. CDR3 protein: CASSPGLAGEGSGELFF. CDR3 DNA: TGTGCCAGCAGCCCGGGACTAGCGGGAGAGGGCTCCGGGGAGCTGTTTTTT.

In the case of this clone: The sample has other DNA sequences that encode this CDR3 too. The rearrangement joins TRBV11-2 to TRBJ1-1, with D maybe TRBD1 (5 bases). Germline V CDR1 and CDR2: SGHAT, FQNNGV. The CDR3 spans 13 residues. Trimming pared 1 base from V and 5 bases from J, leaving 8 bases between. The CDR3 sequence: CASSLAGYTEAFF. In DNA form, the CDR3 reads TGTGCCAGCAGCTTAGCAGGGTATACTGAAGCTTTCTTT.